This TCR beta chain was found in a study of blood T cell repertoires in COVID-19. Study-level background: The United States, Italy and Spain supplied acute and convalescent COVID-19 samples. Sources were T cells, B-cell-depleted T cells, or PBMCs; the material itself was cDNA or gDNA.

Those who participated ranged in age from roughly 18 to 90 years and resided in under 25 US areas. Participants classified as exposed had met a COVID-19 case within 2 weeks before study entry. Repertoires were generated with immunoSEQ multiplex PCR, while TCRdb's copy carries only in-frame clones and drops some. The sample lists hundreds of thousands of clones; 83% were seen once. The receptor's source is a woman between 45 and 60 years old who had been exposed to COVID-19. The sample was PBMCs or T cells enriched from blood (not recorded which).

In DNA form, the CDR3 reads TGTGCCAGCAGTTCGCAGCCAGGTCAGCCCCAGCATTTT. Translated: CASSSQPGQPQHF. This chain connects TRBV27 to TRBJ1-5; D call uncertain. V lost 4 bases, J lost 6 bases, and 10 bases lay in between. The germline CDR1 and CDR2 sequences are MNHEY and SMNVEV (reference sequence). The CDR3 sequence is 13 residues long.